At least ten counts were recorded for the clone carrying this T cell receptor (beta chain). What it recognizes is unknown. Construction of the TCR beta libraries employed iRepertoire HTBI primers in conjunction with Arm-PCR of CDR3 regions. TCRdb re-called the multiplex PCR reads through MiXCR, storing one row per CDR3 protein. Of over 500,000 distinct CDR3 sequences in the sample, around 15% were seen once. These data come from a study of regulatory T cells in long-lasting Graves disease. General study findings and limits: It was in persistent disease that TRBV28, TRBJ1-2 and TRBJ2-5 were favored. The number of shared public clonotypes was higher in persistent patients (about 2,700) than new patients (just over 950). Thyroid tissue was not sampled; only peripheral blood was.

Time point noted: newly diagnosed GD, antithyroid drugs for less than 3 months. The TCR library used RNA extracted from PBMCs. Trimming cost V 5 bases and J 2 bases; bases outside gene matches: 4. The germline V gene encodes CDR1 PRHDT and CDR2 FYEKMQ (reference sequence). The CDR3 sequence is 15 residues long. These same data were also listed under a study on T cells in Graves' hyperthyroidism and ophthalmopathy.

The sample consisted of peripheral blood mononuclear cells (PBMCs), taken at new diagnosis, from a patient treated with antithyroid drugs. V is TRBV13 and J is TRBJ2-7; the match to TRBD2 covers 12 bases. The sequence came from a man aged 18-30 years with Graves disease. CDR3 coding DNA: TGTGCCAGCAGCGCTAGCGGGAGGGCCACCTACGAGCAGTACTTC. It yields the protein CASSASGRATYEQYF. The entire variable domain, with the rest obtained from reference TRBV13 and TRBJ2-7, is as follows: AAGVIQSPRHLIKEKRETATLKCYPIPRHDTVYWYQQGPGQDPQFLISFYEKMQSDKGSIPDRFSAQQFSDYHSELNMSSLELGDSALYFCASSASGRATYEQYFGPGTRLTVT.